This entry lists 22 T cell receptor beta chains sequenced from one sample in a study of blood T cell repertoires in COVID-19. Sequencing was performed with immunoSEQ multiplex PCR; in TCRdb, only in-frame clones are kept and a portion is missing. This sample has 100,000 to 120,000 clones; 65% to 90% occur once, and the top ten carry about 15%. The sample taken for sequencing was peripheral blood. The receptor source for this set is an older woman with acute or convalescent COVID-19.

The CDR3: CASSLAPFAREFGNTIYF. Written as DNA, the CDR3 is TGTGCCAGCAGCTTAGCTCCCTTCGCCCGGGAATTTGGAAACACCATATATTTT. This rearrangement joins TRBV7-2 to TRBJ1-3; D not resolved. This CDR3 has 18 residues. Germline CDR1 reads SGHTA; CDR2 reads FQGNSA. Trimming cost V 0 bases and J 3 bases, with 18 bases left between them.

The chain is built from TRBV4-1 and TRBJ1-4; D unresolved. The CDR3 runs 18 residues. The germline V gene has CDR1 MGHRA and CDR2 YSYEKL. V was shortened by 1 base and J by 2 bases, with 17 bases between the two germline ends. The CDR3 bases are TGCGCCAGCAGCCAAGCGCTCCTGGAGAGGTTGACTAATGAAAAACTGTTTTTT. Translation gives CASSQALLERLTNEKLFF.

This clone was counted between two and nine times. This rearrangement joins TRBV9 to TRBJ2-5; 7 bases line up with TRBD2. Trimming took 0 bases from V and 5 from J; bases not matched to a gene: 7. The CDR3 loop spans 15 amino acids. Germline assignment: CDR1 SGDLS and CDR2 YYNGEE. The CDR3 reads CASSVVAGVEETQYF. CDR3 DNA sequence: TGTGCCAGCAGCGTAGTTGCGGGGGTAGAGGAGACCCAGTACTTC.

This chain joins TRBV10-3 and TRBJ2-2; 10 bases are a match to TRBD1. This CDR3 region has 16 residues. Germline V gives CDR1 ENHRY, CDR2 SYGVKD. Trimming removed 4 bases from V and 0 bases from J; junction bases left unmatched: 2. The CDR3 nucleotides are TGTGCCATCAGTGGGACAGGGGGATCGAACACCGGGGAGCTGTTTTTT. Its protein product is CAISGTGGSNTGELFF.

This chain links TRBV6-6 with TRBJ2-1; D is possibly TRBD1 (6 bases). V lost 5 bases and J 0 bases, leaving 11 bases between the germline ends. Germline loops: CDR1 MNHNY, CDR2 SVGAGI (reference sequence). CDR3 length: 15 amino acids. The CDR3 here is CASSTTGSSYNEQFF. CDR3 DNA: TGTGCCAGCAGTACGACAGGCTCCTCCTACAATGAGCAGTTCTTC.

To note about this clone: Other DNA sequences within the sample encode an identical CDR3. This rearrangement joins TRBV12-3 or TRBV12-4 to TRBJ1-5; 9 nucleotides agree with TRBD1. Germline trimming cut 5 bases from V and 7 bases from J; bases unmatched to any gene: 3. The CDR3 length is 13 residues. The CDR3, as DNA: TGTGCCAGCAGTCGACAGGGGGACCAGCCCCAGCATTTT. It is translated as CASSRQGDQPQHF.

The rearrangement uses TRBV4-1 and TRBJ1-5; unclear D gene. The germline V gene encodes CDR1 MGHRA and CDR2 YSYEKL. The CDR3 contains 14 residues. V dropped 1 base and J dropped 1 base, with 5 bases sitting between them. CDR3 DNA sequence: TGCGCCAGCAGCCAAGGCAGGAGCAATCAGCCCCAGCATTTT. This gives the protein CASSQGRSNQPQHF.

J is TRBJ1-4 and V is TRBV6-5; possible D gene TRBD1, 5 bases. CDR1 is MNHEY, CDR2 SVGAGI, per germline. The length of the CDR3 is 15 residues. V was trimmed by 8 bases and J by 3 bases, leaving 16 bases between them. CDR3 residues: CASGGEGRPNEKLFF. The CDR3 DNA sequence: TGTGCCAGCGGAGGGGAGGGCAGGCCTAATGAAAAACTGTTTTTT.

CDR3 bases: TGTGCCAGCTCACCACCGGGCAGGGGGGCAGATACGCAGTATTTT. Translation: CASSPPGRGADTQYF. The chain recombines TRBV18 with TRBJ2-3; weak D call: TRBD1 (7 bases). The CDR3 runs 15 residues. CDR1 is KGHSH and CDR2 is LQKENI in the germline V gene. V lost 0 bases, J lost 4 bases, and 11 bases lay in between.

The chain carries TRBV7-3 and TRBJ1-5, with D tentatively TRBD1 (5 bases). The CDR3 is made up of 15 amino acids. V shed 5 bases and J shed 3 bases, with 14 bases lying between them. Germline CDR1 reads SGHTA; CDR2 reads FQGTGA. The CDR3 here is CASSLGGVLNQPQHF. The CDR3 nucleotides are TGTGCCAGCAGCCTCGGAGGGGTTCTCAATCAGCCCCAGCATTTT.

The J gene is TRBJ1-6, the V gene TRBV12-2; the table's D call TRBD1 went unverified against the DNA. TRBV12-2 is termed a pseudogene. The CDR3 covers 15 residues. The CDR3 coding sequence is TGTGCAAGTCGCTTAGAGGGGGAGAGAGATTCACCCCTCCACTTT. Translation: CASRLEGERDSPLHF.

The rearrangement uses TRBV10-3 and TRBJ2-7; tentative D call: TRBD1 (6 bases). This CDR3 is 15 amino acids long. CDR1 and CDR2 from the germline V gene are ENHRY and SYGVKD. V was cut by 0 bases and J by 2 bases, with 11 bases left in between. CDR3 in amino acids: CAISESGTLAYEQYF. In DNA, the CDR3 is TGTGCCATCAGTGAGTCGGGGACATTGGCCTACGAGCAGTACTTC.

The CDR3 loop is CASSSPGVQPQHF. In DNA, the CDR3 is TGTGCCAGCAGCTCCCCAGGGGTCCAGCCCCAGCATTTT. This rearrangement joins TRBV28 to TRBJ1-5; TRBD1 is a possible D gene (6 bases). Deletions cut 6 bases from V and 7 bases from J, with 13 bases between. Germline V gene lookup returns CDR1 MDHEN and CDR2 SYDVKM. The CDR3 is 13 amino acids.

With respect to this clone: At one end the junction does not follow the germline gene, possibly because of a read error. The V call is TRBV2, the J call TRBJ2-3, with 7 nucleotides matching TRBD2. From germline, CDR1 is SNHLY and CDR2 FYNNEI. The CDR3 extends over 15 amino acids. CDR3 DNA: TGTGCCAGCACTGAACGAAGCGGGGTCGCAGATACGCAGTATTTT. This translates into CASTERSGVADTQYF.

The CDR3 nucleotides are TGTGCCAGCAGTTTCTACCCTAGAGGGTACACTGAAGCTTTCTTT. Protein sequence: CASSFYPRGYTEAFF. The rearrangement uses TRBV27 and TRBJ1-1; D call uncertain. Per the germline V gene, CDR1 is MNHEY and CDR2 is SMNVEV (reference sequence). The CDR3 totals 15 residues. The V and J ends lost 3 bases and 3 bases respectively, with 14 bases between them.

The chain carries TRBV5-1 and TRBJ1-1, with D perhaps TRBD1 (5 bases). V was clipped by 5 bases and J by 3 bases, with 8 bases between them. CDR3 length: 12 residues. The germline gives CDR1 SGHRS, CDR2 YFSETQ. The chain's CDR3 is CASSVGDTEAFF. The CDR3 DNA is TGCGCCAGCAGTGTAGGGGACACTGAAGCTTTCTTT.

The V call is TRBV7-2, the J call TRBJ2-2, with D perhaps TRBD1 (5 bases). V gave up 2 bases and J gave up 7 bases, with 11 bases separating them. Germline CDR1 is SGHTA and CDR2 is FQGNSA. The CDR3 totals 14 residues. CDR3 DNA sequence: TGTGCCAGCAGCTTATCCAGGGTGGTCGGGGAGCTGTTTTTT. It is translated as CASSLSRVVGELFF.

V gene TRBV3-1 (or the pseudogene TRBV3-2) combines with J gene TRBJ1-2; 7 nucleotides align to TRBD1. Unmatched junction bases numbered 12, after V lost 3 bases and J lost 8 bases. Germline V CDR1 and CDR2: LGHDT, YNNKEL (reference sequence). The CDR3 totals 15 residues. DNA for the CDR3: TGTGCCAGCAGCCATAGGGGGCGCAGGGTAGAAGGCTACACCTTC. It is translated as CASSHRGRRVEGYTF.

The chain links TRBV6-5 to TRBJ1-5, with a possible D match to TRBD1 (5 bases). The CDR3 covers 13 residues. V gave up 6 bases and J gave up 2 bases, with 8 bases separating them. Germline V lookup: CDR1 MNHEY, CDR2 SVGAGI. The DNA of the CDR3 is TGTGCCAGCAGACAAGGGGGCAATCAGCCCCAGCATTTT. It is translated as CASRQGGNQPQHF.

This chain uses TRBV30 with TRBJ2-7, with 8 bases identical to TRBD2. The V gene end was trimmed by 2 bases and the J gene end by 4 bases; junction bases not matched to a gene: 10. The germline CDR1 and CDR2 sequences are GTSNPN and SVGIG (reference sequence). The CDR3 is 15 residues long. This CDR3 reads CAWSIRRGGRYEQYF. The CDR3 bases are TGTGCCTGGAGTATAAGACGGGGGGGCCGTTACGAGCAGTACTTC.

The J gene is TRBJ1-5, the V gene TRBV5-1, with unresolved D. V lost 5 bases to trimming and J lost 1 base, with 7 bases between them. This CDR3 has 13 residues. CDR1 is SGHRS, CDR2 YFSETQ, per germline. CDR3 DNA: TGCGCCAGCAGGTTCGGGAGCAATCAGCCCCAGCATTTT. Protein sequence: CASRFGSNQPQHF. The whole variable domain, filled in from reference TRBV5-1 and TRBJ1-5, reads KAGVTQTPRYLIKTRGQQVTLSCSPISGHRSVSWYQQTPGQGLQFLFEYFSETQRNKGNFPGRFSGRQFSNSRSEMNVSTLELGDSALYLCASRFGSNQPQHFGDGTRLSIL.

CDR3 protein: CASSEMGLSNEKLFF. The CDR3 bases are TGCGCCAGCAGCGAGATGGGACTTTCAAATGAAAAACTGTTTTTT. V is TRBV5-1 and J is TRBJ1-4; D is possibly TRBD1 (5 bases). Trimming shortened V by 4 bases and J by 5 bases, and 15 bases separated the two germline ends. Per germline, CDR1 SGHRS and CDR2 YFSETQ. The CDR3 runs 15 residues.